The 18 T cell receptor beta chains listed next were all sequenced from one sample in a study of cytomegalovirus exposure and HLA in healthy donors listed by TCRdb under 2017. The library was built by means of the immunoSEQ multiplex PCR assay. A mixture of 60 forward primers for TCR Vbeta segments and 13 reverse primers for TCR Jbeta segments was used in the multiplex PCR. TCRdb retrieved this table from immuneACCESS and kept in-frame rearrangements only. Not all clones are present; in checked studies, unresolved V genes account for under half, and no reason is known for the remainder. In this sample's table one finds more than 50,000 clones. The ten largest clones add up to 8.9% of the sample. Sequenced sample: PBMCs. The receptor source for this set is a man aged 50-60 years in good health and CMV-seropositive.

The V gene is TRBV5-1, the J gene TRBJ2-7; 7 bases map to TRBD1. CDR3 size: 13 residues. CDR1 is SGHRS and CDR2 is YFSETQ in the germline V gene. Trimming removed 4 bases from V and 5 bases from J; junction bases left unmatched: 6. CDR3 protein: CASSRQGVDEQYF. The CDR3 DNA is TGCGCCAGCAGCAGGCAGGGGGTCGACGAGCAGTACTTC. The variable domain in full, completed from reference TRBV5-1 and TRBJ2-7, reads KAGVTQTPRYLIKTRGQQVTLSCSPISGHRSVSWYQQTPGQGLQFLFEYFSETQRNKGNFPGRFSGRQFSNSRSEMNVSTLELGDSALYLCASSRQGVDEQYFGPGTRLTVT.

The rearrangement links TRBV29-1 to TRBJ1-4; 7 bases agree with TRBD1. Germline V gene sequence: CDR1 SQVTM, CDR2 ANQGSEA. The CDR3 length is 13 residues. J lost 4 bases, V lost 6 bases, and 5 bases had no gene match. CDR3 in amino acids: CSVGGTVNEKLFF. The CDR3 DNA reads as TGCAGCGTCGGCGGGACAGTTAATGAAAAACTGTTTTTT.

V and J are TRBV6-4 and TRBJ1-1; D is undetermined. This CDR3 has 13 residues. The germline V gene encodes CDR1 MRHNA and CDR2 SNTAGT. V dropped 2 bases and J dropped 11 bases, with 15 bases sitting between them. The CDR3 is CASSDGTASPAFF. In nucleotides, the CDR3 is TGTGCCAGCAGTGACGGAACAGCCTCGCCGGCTTTCTTT.

The rearrangement links TRBV29-1 to TRBJ2-7, with 10 positions matching TRBD1. V was clipped by 4 bases and J by 5 bases; unmatched bases: 14. In germline, CDR1 is SQVTM, CDR2 ANQGSEA. The CDR3 runs to 16 residues. The chain's CDR3 is CSVARPSGQGGNEQYF. CDR3 sequence (DNA): TGCAGCGTTGCAAGACCCTCTGGACAGGGGGGCAACGAGCAGTACTTC.

The V gene is TRBV6-1, the J gene TRBJ1-2; TRBD1 matches 7 bases. Germline-derived CDR1 and CDR2 are MNHNS and SASEGT. V shed 4 bases, J shed 5 bases, and the junction held 7 bases outside the gene matches. CDR3 length equals 14 residues. In DNA form, the CDR3 reads TGTGCCAGCAGTGTACCCGGGACAGTTTATGGCTACACCTTC. Translating gives CASSVPGTVYGYTF.

The chain has TRBV19 and TRBJ2-1; perhaps TRBD1 as D (5 bases). Trimming shortened V by 5 bases and J by 5 bases, and 13 bases separated the two germline ends. This CDR3 contains 14 residues. The V gene's germline CDR1 is LNHDA and CDR2 SQIVND (reference sequence). This CDR3 is CASSPSTGDNEQFF. As DNA, the CDR3 is TGTGCCAGTAGTCCCTCCACAGGTGACAATGAGCAGTTCTTC. The full variable domain, rest sourced from reference TRBV19 and TRBJ2-1, is DGGITQSPKYLFRKEGQNVTLSCEQNLNHDAMYWYRQDPGQGLRLIYYSQIVNDFQKGDIAEGYSVSREKKESFPLTVTSAQKNPTAFYLCASSPSTGDNEQFFGPGTRLTVL.

The CDR3 loop is CASSGRLAGVNEQFF. The CDR3 DNA reads TGTGCCAGCAGCGGACGACTAGCGGGAGTCAATGAGCAGTTCTTC. This chain uses TRBV14 with TRBJ2-1, with 12 bases lining up with TRBD2. The germline gives CDR1 SGHDN, CDR2 FVKESK. The CDR3 totals 15 residues. The V gene end was trimmed by 5 bases and the J gene end by 6 bases; junction bases not matched to a gene: 5.

The genes are TRBV30 and TRBJ2-7; 7 bases line up with TRBD1. Germline V lookup: CDR1 GTSNPN, CDR2 SVGIG (reference sequence). The CDR3 is 13 amino acids. Trimming removed 2 bases from V and 2 bases from J; junction bases left unmatched: 3. This CDR3 reads CAWSRDRAYEQYF. The CDR3 DNA follows: TGTGCCTGGAGTCGGGACAGAGCCTACGAGCAGTACTTC.

The V and J genes are TRBV27 and TRBJ2-3, with TRBD2 matching 11 bases. Germline CDR1 reads MNHEY; CDR2 reads SMNVEV (reference sequence). With V trimmed by 7 bases and J by 2 bases, 11 bases remained unmatched. The length of the CDR3 is 17 residues. The CDR3 protein is CASTVGTSGGLTDTQYF. Written as DNA, the CDR3 is TGTGCCAGCACAGTCGGTACTAGCGGGGGCCTCACAGATACGCAGTATTTT.

The genes are TRBV9 and TRBJ1-6; TRBD1 matches at 9 bases. CDR1 and CDR2 (germline): SGDLS, YYNGEE. The junction had 8 bases not matched to a gene; V was cut back by 3 bases and J by 10 bases. The CDR3 contains 15 residues. CDR3 nucleotide sequence: TGTGCCAGCAGCGAAACAGGGGGCGCAGGGTCACCCCTCCACTTT. Residues: CASSETGGAGSPLHF. The variable domain in full, completed from reference TRBV9 and TRBJ1-6, reads DSGVTQTPKHLITATGQRVTLRCSPRSGDLSVYWYQQSLDQGLQFLIQYYNGEERAKGNILERFSAQQFPDLHSELNLSSLELGDSALYFCASSETGGAGSPLHFGNGTRLTVT.

The chain links TRBV20-1 to TRBJ2-1, with D unresolved. Trimming cost V 8 bases and J 6 bases, with 8 bases left between them. The CDR3 is 10 residues long. Germline loops: CDR1 DFQATT, CDR2 SNEGSKA (reference sequence). In DNA form, the CDR3 reads TGCAGTCTACCCGTCAATGAGCAGTTCTTC. The encoded protein is CSLPVNEQFF.

The chain combines TRBV11-2 with TRBJ2-3, with 8 bases aligning to TRBD1. V dropped 5 bases and J dropped 2; count of bases not matched to a gene: 6. Germline V gene sequence: CDR1 SGHAT, CDR2 FQNNGV. This CDR3 comprises 15 residues. The CDR3 reads CASSLDRGDTDTQYF. In DNA form, the CDR3 reads TGTGCCAGCAGCCTTGACAGGGGCGACACAGATACGCAGTATTTT.

The chain has TRBV19 and TRBJ1-4, with D tentatively TRBD1 (6 bases). V was trimmed by 6 bases and J by 7 bases, leaving 15 bases between them. The CDR3 runs to 14 residues. The germline V gene encodes CDR1 LNHDA and CDR2 SQIVND (reference sequence). The CDR3 DNA sequence: TGTGCCAGTAGCACCGGGACAACGGGTGAAAAACTGTTTTTT. This sequence encodes CASSTGTTGEKLFF.

The chain joins TRBV5-1 to TRBJ2-7; D uncertain. Trimming shortened V by 0 bases and J by 0 bases, and 10 bases separated the two germline ends. Germline loops: CDR1 SGHRS, CDR2 YFSETQ. This CDR3 has 15 residues. The CDR3 loop is CASSLELSPSYEQYF. CDR3 nucleotides: TGCGCCAGCAGCTTGGAGCTTTCTCCCTCCTACGAGCAGTACTTC.

Notes on this clone: Other nucleotide sequences in the sample specify the same CDR3. The chain recombines TRBV18 with TRBJ1-5; 10 nucleotides align to TRBD1. CDR3 size: 17 residues. Trimming cost V 3 bases and J 4 bases; bases outside gene matches: 9. The germline gives CDR1 KGHSH, CDR2 LQKENI. This chain's CDR3 is CASSPPRTGGGNQPQHF. The CDR3 nucleotides are TGTGCCAGCTCACCGCCCAGGACAGGGGGAGGGAATCAGCCCCAGCATTTT. The full variable domain, with the rest looked up from reference TRBV18 and TRBJ1-5, is NAGVMQNPRHLVRRRGQEARLRCSPMKGHSHVYWYRQLPEEGLKFMVYLQKENIIDESGMPKERFSAEFPKEGPSILRIQQVVRGDSAAYFCASSPPRTGGGNQPQHFGDGTRLSIL.

In regard to this clone: The junction shows a germline mismatch at one end, possibly a read error. This sequence joins TRBV7-7 and TRBJ2-1; D might be TRBD2 (6 bases). Germline V gives CDR1 SSHAT, CDR2 FNYEAQ (reference sequence). The CDR3 extends over 13 amino acids. The CDR3 spells CASSPSAYNEQFF. DNA of the CDR3: TGTGCTAGCAGCCCTAGCGCCTACAATGAGCAGTTCTTC.

The chain's CDR3 is CAWSVRGEEKLFF. The CDR3 DNA sequence: TGTGCCTGGAGTGTTCGGGGAGAGGAAAAACTGTTTTTT. The chain is built from TRBV30 and TRBJ1-4; no reliable D call. CDR1 and CDR2 from the germline V gene are GTSNPN and SVGIG (reference sequence). The CDR3 loop spans 13 amino acids. V lost 0 bases and J lost 8, with 10 bases in between.

The chain is built from TRBV11-2 and TRBJ2-2, with TRBD2 matching over 8 bases. V lost 5 bases and J lost 8; bases outside the gene matches: 10. Germline assignment: CDR1 SGHAT and CDR2 FQNNGV. The CDR3 loop spans 15 amino acids. The CDR3 DNA is TGTGCCAGCAGCCTCGGAGCGGGGGCCGGGGGGGAGCTGTTTTTT. Protein product: CASSLGAGAGGELFF.